The clone carrying this TCR beta chain was found a few times. Its antigen is currently unknown. Clones were read by immunoSEQ multiplex PCR, and TCRdb kept only the in-frame ones, dropping some. This table has 40,000 to 55,000 clones, over 70% appearing once. The data are from a study of T cell responses to AZD1222 COVID-19 vaccine. General study results and limits: Only a handful of AZD1222 recipients were seropositive at baseline.

V was trimmed by 0 bases and J by 0 bases, leaving 11 bases between them. CDR1 and CDR2 from the germline V gene are LGHDT and YNNKEL (reference sequence). This CDR3 comprises 16 residues. This chain links TRBV3-1 (or the pseudogene TRBV3-2) with TRBJ1-1, with D uncertain. This TCR was sampled from an adult in good health. Sequenced material: peripheral blood, taken on day 0 of AZD1222 vaccination. CDR3 DNA sequence: TGTGCCAGCAGCCAAGAGCCCTCTTTATTGAACACTGAAGCTTTCTTT. It translates to CASSQEPSLLNTEAFF.